The 24 T cell receptor beta chains below all came from one sample that was sequenced in a study of OX40 agonist ivuxolimab in advanced cancers. The library was prepared using the immunoSEQ multiplex PCR assay. The table comes from immuneACCESS by way of TCRdb, which keeps in-frame sequences with V and J called. Part of the clones is missing from these tables; in studies checked, under half for an unresolved V gene and the rest for unknown reasons. This sample gives 37,000 or so clones in total; roughly four fifths of them show up just once. The leading ten clones occupy 1.9% of the sample. The sample here was CD4+ or CD8+ T cells sorted from blood, taken in a trial of the OX40 agonist ivuxolimab. The receptors were sampled from an adult with an advanced solid tumor such as melanoma, head and neck, liver or kidney cancer.

This chain uses TRBV10-3 with TRBJ2-1, with 12 positions matching TRBD1. Germline trimming cut 7 bases from V and 2 bases from J; bases unmatched to any gene: 18. CDR1 and CDR2 from the germline V gene are ENHRY and SYGVKD. The CDR3 sequence is 20 residues long. The CDR3: CAIKGAPGQGALGAYNEQFF. The DNA for the CDR3 is TGTGCCATCAAGGGGGCGCCGGGACAGGGGGCATTAGGGGCCTACAATGAGCAGTTCTTC.

The rearrangement uses TRBV11-3 and TRBJ1-6; D gene unclear. Trimming shortened V by 1 base and J by 7 bases, and 2 bases separated the two germline ends. Germline-derived CDR1 and CDR2 are SGHNT and YENEEA. This CDR3 comprises 12 residues. In DNA form, the CDR3 reads TGTGCCAGCAGCTTAGGGAATTCACCCCTCCACTTT. It translates to CASSLGNSPLHF.

The chain recombines TRBV7-9 with TRBJ2-5, with TRBD2 matching over 11 bases. Germline CDR1 SEHNR, CDR2 FQNEAQ (reference sequence). V lost 4 bases to trimming and J lost 7 bases; unmatched junction nucleotides: 5. The CDR3 loop spans 14 amino acids. The CDR3: CASSYSGLAGTQYF. The CDR3 coding sequence is TGTGCCAGCAGCTATAGCGGACTAGCGGGGACCCAGTACTTC.

The J gene is TRBJ2-7, the V gene TRBV5-6; 9 bases match TRBD1. The CDR3 is made up of 14 amino acids. With 1 base clipped from V and 5 bases from J, the junction kept 4 bases outside the gene matches. Germline V gives CDR1 SGHDT, CDR2 YYEEEE. The CDR3: CASSLRDRVDEQYF. The CDR3 DNA reads as TGTGCCAGCAGCTTGAGGGACAGGGTCGACGAGCAGTACTTC.

The V gene is TRBV25-1, the J gene TRBJ1-6; D gene unclear. The V and J ends lost 4 bases and 5 bases respectively, with 6 bases between them. This CDR3 region has 13 residues. Germline-derived CDR1 and CDR2 are MGHDK and SYGVNS. This CDR3 reads CASSGRNNSPLHF. In DNA form, the CDR3 reads TGTGCCAGCAGTGGCAGGAATAATTCACCCCTCCACTTT.

The chain uses TRBV23-1 and TRBJ2-3; 7 bases are a match to TRBD2. TRBV23-1 is identified as an open reading frame with a role that is uncertain. CDR3 length: 17 amino acids. J gave up 8 bases and V 5 bases, and 19 bases lay outside the gene matches. CDR3 protein: CASSGLGAGRGRSTQYF. The DNA of the CDR3 is TGCGCCAGCAGTGGTTTAGGGGCGGGGAGGGGACGATCTACGCAGTATTTT.

The chain recombines TRBV10-3 with TRBJ2-1; D gene uncertain. The germline CDR1 and CDR2 sequences are ENHRY and SYGVKD. The length of the CDR3 is 12 residues. The V end lost 4 bases, the J end lost 9 bases, and 10 bases lay between the germline ends. Written as DNA, the CDR3 is TGTGCCATCAGTGCAGCGACTGGTGAGCAGTTCTTC. Protein: CAISAATGEQFF.

The chain is built from TRBV28 and TRBJ1-1; tentative D call: TRBD1 (6 bases). Trimming removed 6 bases at V and 0 bases at J, with 11 bases between. The CDR3 contains 14 residues. Germline V lookup: CDR1 MDHEN, CDR2 SYDVKM. In DNA form, the CDR3 reads TGTGCCAGCAGGAAACAGGGTATGAACACTGAAGCTTTCTTT. Protein: CASRKQGMNTEAFF.

This clone was seen a few times. V is TRBV4-1 and J is TRBJ1-1; 8 bases fit TRBD1. The junction had 4 bases not matched to a gene; V was cut back by 3 bases and J by 7 bases. The germline V gene encodes CDR1 MGHRA and CDR2 YSYEKL. The CDR3 is 13 residues long. The CDR3 region is CASSQTGVGEAFF. The CDR3 bases are TGCGCCAGCAGCCAGACAGGGGTGGGTGAAGCTTTCTTT.

The genes are TRBV5-5 and TRBJ2-7; D unclear. V gave up 3 bases and J gave up 5 bases, with 18 bases separating them. In germline, CDR1 is SGHKS, CDR2 YYEKEE (reference sequence). The length of the CDR3 is 15 residues. CDR3 nucleotides: TGTGCCAGCAGCTCGATGGACGTTTTAAGCGACGAGCAGTACTTC. This translates into CASSSMDVLSDEQYF.

V and J are TRBV29-1 and TRBJ2-2; a weak D match, TRBD2 (6 bases). This CDR3 is built from 16 residues. With 1 base removed from V and 0 bases from J, the gap between germline ends came to 12 bases. Germline loops: CDR1 SQVTM, CDR2 ANQGSEA. This CDR3 reads CSVEAGVLSNTGELFF. The CDR3 DNA sequence: TGCAGCGTTGAAGCGGGGGTCCTATCGAACACCGGGGAGCTGTTTTTT.

The chain couples TRBV28 to TRBJ1-2; D call uncertain. This CDR3 spans 21 amino acids. Germline CDR1 reads MDHEN; CDR2 reads SYDVKM. The V end was cut by 3 bases, the J end by 8 bases, with 37 bases between. CDR3 loop: CASSLLGMINAARRGRGGYTF. CDR3 DNA: TGTGCCAGCAGTTTGCTAGGGATGATCAACGCCGCGCGGCGTGGGCGTGGGGGCTACACCTTC.

The chain couples TRBV2 to TRBJ2-3; 7 bases agree with TRBD1. Unmatched junction bases numbered 14, after V lost 10 bases and J lost 4 bases. The CDR3 consists of 15 residues. Germline V gives CDR1 SNHLY, CDR2 FYNNEI. CDR3 nucleotides: TGTGCCACCGTCCGGGACAGAGGGAATTCAGATACGCAGTATTTT. As protein: CATVRDRGNSDTQYF.

V and J are TRBV28 and TRBJ1-2, with 11 nucleotides matching TRBD1. Trimming removed 11 bases from V and 3 bases from J; junction bases left unmatched: 5. The CDR3 has 13 residues. Germline CDR1 reads MDHEN; CDR2 reads SYDVKM. CDR3: CAGTGGKDYGYTF. The CDR3 DNA reads TGTGCCGGGACAGGGGGTAAGGACTATGGCTACACCTTC.

The V and J genes are TRBV30 and TRBJ2-5; possibly TRBD1 for D (5 bases). The ends were cut back, 2 bases at V and 7 bases at J, with 14 bases in the middle. The CDR3 totals 13 residues. Germline V lookup: CDR1 GTSNPN, CDR2 SVGIG (reference sequence). The DNA for the CDR3 is TGTGCCTGGAGTTCACCCAGGGTTGGGACCCAGTACTTC. This gives the protein CAWSSPRVGTQYF.

The chain joins TRBV28 to TRBJ2-5; no clear D gene. The V end lost 8 bases, the J end lost 3 bases, and 7 bases lay between the germline ends. The length of the CDR3 is 11 residues. CDR1 and CDR2 (germline): MDHEN, SYDVKM. CDR3 loop: CASLTEETQYF. The CDR3 bases are TGTGCCAGCTTAACAGAAGAGACCCAGTACTTC.

This clone has a single count. The chain combines TRBV11-2 with TRBJ2-1; tentative D call: TRBD2 (6 bases). The CDR3 is made up of 13 amino acids. Deletions cut 5 bases from V and 9 bases from J, with 14 bases between. Germline CDR1 and CDR2: SGHAT and FQNNGV. As DNA, the CDR3 is TGTGCCAGCAGCACGTTGGCCGGGGGTGAGCAGTTCTTC. Protein: CASSTLAGGEQFF.

In regard to this clone: The identical CDR3 is also encoded by other nucleotide sequences in the sample. The gene calls are TRBV7-9 and TRBJ1-6, with 10 bases lining up with TRBD1. J gave up 7 bases and V 5 bases, and 5 bases lay outside the gene matches. The germline V gene has CDR1 SEHNR and CDR2 FQNEAQ (reference sequence). CDR3 length equals 15 residues. The CDR3 sequence is CASSPPGQGNSPLHF. CDR3 coding DNA: TGTGCCAGCAGCCCCCCGGGACAGGGGAATTCACCCCTCCACTTT.

The chain has TRBV9 and TRBJ2-7, with TRBD2 matching 7 bases. The CDR3 covers 15 residues. V was clipped by 3 bases and J by 1 base; unmatched bases: 7. The germline V gene encodes CDR1 SGDLS and CDR2 YYNGEE. The chain's CDR3 is CASSETAGSSYEQYF. As DNA, the CDR3 is TGTGCCAGCAGCGAGACAGCGGGGTCGTCCTACGAGCAGTACTTC.

The rearrangement uses TRBV6-6 and TRBJ1-6; unclear D gene. V lost 5 bases to trimming and J lost 12 bases, with 17 bases between them. CDR1 is MNHNY, CDR2 SVGAGI, per germline (reference sequence). This CDR3 is built from 14 residues. CDR3 sequence: CASSPQPPVGPLHF. The CDR3, as DNA: TGTGCCAGCAGTCCGCAGCCCCCGGTGGGACCCCTCCACTTT.

This chain joins TRBV10-1 and TRBJ2-2, with a weak D call TRBD1 (6 bases). The V gene's germline CDR1 is WNHNN and CDR2 SYGVQD (reference sequence). The CDR3 contains 15 residues. Trimming cost V 6 bases and J 4 bases, with 15 bases left between them. In DNA, the CDR3 is TGCGCCAGCAGCCTGGACAGTAGGGTCACCGGGGAGCTGTTTTTT. Protein sequence: CASSLDSRVTGELFF.

The chain combines TRBV19 with TRBJ1-5; 9 bases match TRBD1. The V gene end was trimmed by 6 bases and the J gene end by 5 bases; junction bases not matched to a gene: 14. CDR3 length: 17 residues. Looked up from germline, CDR1 is LNHDA and CDR2 is SQIVND (reference sequence). CDR3 nucleotide sequence: TGTGCCAGTAGAAGAGGCGACGGGACAGGGCGATATCAGCCCCAGCATTTT. As protein: CASRRGDGTGRYQPQHF.

The chain is built from TRBV28 and TRBJ1-2; no definite D call. The V end was cut by 5 bases, the J end by 2 bases, with 12 bases between. The V gene's germline CDR1 is MDHEN and CDR2 SYDVKM. The CDR3 length is 14 residues. In DNA, the CDR3 is TGTGCCAGCAGTCAGGCCGGGAACAACTATGGCTACACCTTC. The encoded protein is CASSQAGNNYGYTF.

Note on this clone: A much larger clone sits a single nucleotide away, making a read error possible. The same CDR3 is also encoded by other DNA sequences in this sample. The rearrangement joins TRBV4-2 to TRBJ1-1, with unresolved D. Germline values: CDR1 LGHNA, CDR2 YNFKEQ. CDR3 length: 15 residues. The CDR3 is CASSQEWRVSTEAFF. CDR3 DNA: TGTGCTAGCAGCCAAGAATGGAGAGTATCCACTGAAGCTTTCTTT.